The rows below give T cell receptor beta chains drawn from one sample of a study of PD-1 blockade in classical Hodgkin lymphoma. Produced via immunoSEQ multiplex PCR; TCRdb's table is partial and in-frame only. Among about 33,000 clones listed, under 75% were seen once. Sequencing was performed on peripheral blood mononuclear cells (PBMCs), taken before the fourth cycle of nivolumab. All receptors come from a human donor with classical Hodgkin lymphoma. The CDR3 runs from the conserved cysteine through the conserved F or W. D genes are given only for firm matches. Clone size, where shown, is once, few, many, or a class for clones that have expanded.

v_call,j_call,d_call,clone_size,cdr3_nt,cdr3_aa
TRBV6-1,TRBJ1-5,.,.,TGTGCCAGCAGTACCCTGGGTCAGCCCCAGCATTTT,CASSTLGQPQHF
TRBV9,TRBJ1-3,.,.,TGTGCCAGCAGCGTAGACCCAGGATCCTCTGGAAACACCATATATTTT,CASSVDPGSSGNTIYF
TRBV27,TRBJ2-5,TRBD2,.,TGTGCCAGCAGTTTGGCTAGCGGGGGGGGCGGGGAGACCCAGTACTTC,CASSLASGGGGETQYF
TRBV5-6,TRBJ1-1,TRBD1,.,TGTGCCAGCAGCTTAGGGGGACAGCTATACACTGAAGCTTTCTTT,CASSLGGQLYTEAFF
TRBV5-1,TRBJ1-2,TRBD1,.,TGCGCCAGCAGCTTGGGAGGGACAGGGGGCAACTATGGCTACACCTTC,CASSLGGTGGNYGYTF
TRBV6-5,TRBJ1-3,TRBD1,once,TGTGCCAGCAGCCATGGGGGGACAGTCGGAAACACCATATATTTT,CASSHGGTVGNTIYF
TRBV27,TRBJ1-6,.,.,TGTGCCAGCAGTTTAAAGGAATTCCCCAATTCACCCCTCCACTTT,CASSLKEFPNSPLHF
TRBV9,TRBJ2-1,.,.,TGTGCCAGCAGCGTCGGCCCCCCCTACAATGAGCAGTTCTTC,CASSVGPPYNEQFF
TRBV4-3,TRBJ1-2,.,.,TGCGCCAGCAGCCAAGAAAGGACGGGTTCTTATGGCTACACCTTC,CASSQERTGSYGYTF
TRBV7-6,TRBJ2-2,TRBD2,.,TGTGCCAGCAGCACTGGGGGACTAGCGGTGAACACCGGGGAGCTGTTTTTT,CASSTGGLAVNTGELFF
TRBV7-6,TRBJ2-1,TRBD1,.,TGTGCCAGCGGTGCCGGGACAGGAAACAATGAGCAGTTCTTC,CASGAGTGNNEQFF
TRBV30,TRBJ1-2,.,.,TGTGCCTGGAGTAAGGGGGGGGCGGATGGCTACACCTTC,CAWSKGGADGYTF
TRBV7-9,TRBJ1-1,.,.,TGTGCCAGCAGCCTCCGAGGACGTAGAGCTTTCTTT,CASSLRGRRAFF
TRBV4-3,TRBJ1-3,TRBD1,.,TGCGCCAGCAGCCGTGACAGGGGAGGGTCTGGAAACACCATATATTTT,CASSRDRGGSGNTIYF
TRBV18,TRBJ1-2,TRBD1,.,TGTGCCAGCTCACCACCCACGACAGGGGGCAGGTCGGAATATGGCTACACCTTC,CASSPPTTGGRSEYGYTF
TRBV4-3,TRBJ1-4,.,once,TGCGCCAGCAGCCAAGATTTAGAGGCCACAACTAATGAAAAACTGTTTTTT,CASSQDLEATTNEKLFF
TRBV19,TRBJ1-1,.,few,TGTGCCAGCATATCTGACCGGGCTGAAGCTTTCTTT,CASISDRAEAFF
TRBV7-6,TRBJ1-1,.,.,TGTGCCAGCAGCTTAAGTAGGAACACTGAAGCTTTCTTT,CASSLSRNTEAFF
TRBV4-1,TRBJ2-3,.,.,TGCGCCAGCAGCCAAGTTAGTAGCCGTTCTAGCACAGATACGCAGTATTTT,CASSQVSSRSSTDTQYF
TRBV19,TRBJ1-1,.,few,TGTGCCAGTAGTATAGGCAACATGAACACTGAAGCTTTCTTT,CASSIGNMNTEAFF
TRBV30,TRBJ2-7,TRBD2,.,TGTGCCTGGGGCGGTGCTGGACTAGACCTCTACGAGCAGTACTTC,CAWGGAGLDLYEQYF
TRBV9,TRBJ1-1,.,.,TGTGCCAGCAGCGTAGGAGGAGGGGGGACTGAAGCTTTCTTT,CASSVGGGGTEAFF
TRBV30,TRBJ2-7,TRBD2,.,TGTGCCTGGTGGGGGGAGGGATATGGACGGTACGAGCAGTACTTC,CAWWGEGYGRYEQYF
TRBV19,TRBJ1-4,.,medium-sized,TGTGCCAGTAGCATGTTAGGGCCAACTAATGAAAAACTGTTTTTT,CASSMLGPTNEKLFF
TRBV9,TRBJ1-3,.,.,TGTGCCAGCAGCTCCCCCCTGGACAGCTCTGGAAACACCATATATTTT,CASSSPLDSSGNTIYF
TRBV7-6,TRBJ2-7,.,.,TGTGCCAGCAGCTTGAGGTCAGGGGGGCTCTCCTACGAGCAGTACTTC,CASSLRSGGLSYEQYF
TRBV6-6,TRBJ1-5,TRBD1,.,TGTGCCAGCAGAGGACAGGGGGGCAATCAGCCCCAGCATTTT,CASRGQGGNQPQHF
TRBV6-5,TRBJ1-5,.,.,TGTGCCAGCAGTTTCGATCAGCCCCAGCATTTT,CASSFDQPQHF
TRBV4-1,TRBJ2-1,.,few,TGCGCCAGCAGCCAAGCAGGGAGCTCCTACAATGAGCAGTTCTTC,CASSQAGSSYNEQFF
TRBV7-9,TRBJ2-1,TRBD2,few,TGTGCCAGCAGCTTTTACGGGGGAGGGCCGGGGGAGCAGTTCTTC,CASSFYGGGPGEQFF
TRBV13,TRBJ2-3,.,once,TGTGCCAGCAGCTTAAGAGGGGGACTATTCACAGATACGCAGTATTTT,CASSLRGGLFTDTQYF
TRBV28,TRBJ2-5,.,few,TGTGCCAGCAGTTTAGGACAGTTATATGAGACCCAGTACTTC,CASSLGQLYETQYF
TRBV27,TRBJ1-4,.,.,TGTGCCAGCAGTTTTTGGAGGGGGGACGAAAAACTGTTTTTT,CASSFWRGDEKLFF
TRBV30,TRBJ1-2,.,few,TGTGCCTGGCAACTTTTTAACTATGGCTACACCTTC,CAWQLFNYGYTF
TRBV12-5,TRBJ1-5,TRBD1,.,TGTGCTAGTGGTAATACAGGGGGCGCGTCTCAGCCCCAGCATTTT,CASGNTGGASQPQHF
TRBV23-1,TRBJ1-3,TRBD1,.,TGCGCCAGCAGTCCAGGCAGGGGGAGGAACACCATATATTTT,CASSPGRGRNTIYF
TRBV7-2,TRBJ1-2,.,.,TGTGCCAGCAGCTTAGATCTGGGGGCGGGCTATGGCTACACCTTC,CASSLDLGAGYGYTF
TRBV27,TRBJ1-2,.,.,TGTGCCAGCAGTTTAAACTGGGGCTATGGCTACACCTTC,CASSLNWGYGYTF
TRBV28,TRBJ1-1,.,few,TGTGCCAGCAGTTTAACCAGGGGTGGAACTGAAGCTTTCTTT,CASSLTRGGTEAFF
TRBV6-6,TRBJ2-3,.,.,TGTGCCAGCAGTTACGAGTCATCAGATACGCAGTATTTT,CASSYESSDTQYF